The clone carrying this TCR beta chain was observed many times. The target antigen is unknown. The CDR3 end lies 3 residues beyond the end of the read and is filled in from the germline J gene. The data belong to a study of T cell clonality in common variable immunodeficiency. Using immunoSEQ multiplex PCR, the repertoire was profiled, and TCRdb retains in-frame clones only, with some absent. The record shows about 28,000 clones for this sample, with no singletons present. Study-level results: CVID subjects had higher TCRbeta clonality than healthy controls, most marked in about a third. In common variable immunodeficiency, TCR beta chains reportedly carried fewer deletions and N-nucleotide insertions.

CDR1 and CDR2 (germline): DFQATT, SNEGSKA (reference sequence). The CDR3 length is 15 residues. The V gene lost 2 bases and the J gene lost 0 bases, with 11 bases spanning the gap. Of CVID subjects, about 14 were female and roughly 30 male, mean age approximately 41. The specimen sequenced was peripheral blood mononuclear cells. The V call is TRBV20-1, the J call TRBJ2-4, with D perhaps matching TRBD2 (6 bases). The clonotype comes from a human donor with common variable immunodeficiency. The CDR3 bases that were read are TGCAGTGCTAGAAACCGGGGACTAGCCAAAAACATT. Its protein product is CSARNRGLAKNI. The entire CDR3 sequence reads CSARNRGLAKNIQYF.